The sequence of this TCR beta chain was determined in a study of human T cells and chemical hapten exposure. Study observations and caveats: Relative to control repertoires, expanded TCRs gave rise to significantly more large CDR3 similarity clusters. No change in TCRs above 1 in 1000 frequency was produced by DPC sensitization.

Germline CDR1 reads SGDLS; CDR2 reads YYNGEE. Trimming shortened V by 3 bases and J by 6 bases, and 16 bases separated the two germline ends. The CDR3 length is 14 residues. With regard to this clonotype: The target antigen is unknown.

Regarding time point: patch test 2, 6 weeks after DPC sensitization. Treatment: therapeutic diphenylcyclopropenone sensitization with weekly scalp DPC. Blood was drawn before each patch test was applied. Alopecia patients between 18 and 70 years old and suitable for DPC were used as donors. In TCRdb, the RACE reads were re-called with MiXCR into one record per CDR3 protein. The sample yields approximately 100,000 distinct CDR3 sequences, roughly 10% seen once. The source was whole blood, collected in connection with sensitization to the hapten diphenylcyclopropenone (DPC). The chain is built from TRBV9 and TRBJ2-7; D may correspond to TRBD1 or TRBD2 (7 bases each). The origin of this receptor is a middle-aged woman with alopecia areata. Some clones in this sample may be carry-over from other donors' samples. The CDR3 region is CASSGGGTAREQYF. In DNA form, the CDR3 reads TGTGCCAGCAGCGGGGGAGGGACAGCTCGCGAGCAGTACTTC.